These 9 T cell receptor beta chains originate from one sample sequenced in a study of blood T cells in healthy people across ages. A second PCR of about 6 to 12 cycles used a sample-barcoded 5' primer and a J-beta primer mix. TCRdb reprocessed the 5' RACE reads via MiXCR and lists one record per CDR3 protein. The table has about 2 million distinct CDR3 sequences, less than 50% seen once. The sequenced sample consisted of blood. All receptors come from a woman aged 40-49 years in good health.

The J gene is TRBJ2-7, the V gene TRBV6-2 or TRBV6-3; 7 nucleotides align to TRBD1. CDR1 and CDR2 (germline): MNHEY, SVGEGT. The CDR3 is 16 residues long. The V and J ends lost 10 bases and 0 bases, in that order; junction bases with no gene match: 15. The DNA of the CDR3 is TGTGCCAACCAACCCAGTGGACAGGACAGCTCCTACGAGCAGTACTTC. Encoded protein: CANQPSGQDSSYEQYF.

V gene TRBV25-1 combines with J gene TRBJ2-7, with D perhaps TRBD1 or TRBD2 (6 bases each). Trimming shortened V by 6 bases and J by 1 base, and 10 bases separated the two germline ends. Germline loops: CDR1 MGHDK, CDR2 SYGVNS. The CDR3 totals 13 residues. Written as DNA, the CDR3 is TGTGCCAGCAGGGGGGCGGGGTCCTACGAGCAGTACTTC. Its translation is CASRGAGSYEQYF.

The V gene is TRBV11-3, the J gene TRBJ2-1; TRBD2 might be the D (5 bases). CDR1 and CDR2 from the germline V gene are SGHNT and YENEEA. The CDR3 consists of 13 residues. Trimming cost V 4 bases and J 6 bases, with 10 bases left between them. The CDR3 bases are TGTGCCAGCAGCTCCCCGGACTTCAATGAGCAGTTCTTC. Translation: CASSSPDFNEQFF.

This sequence joins TRBV5-6 and TRBJ2-3; 7 bases are a match to TRBD1. This CDR3 is built from 14 residues. The junction had 8 bases not matched to a gene; V was cut back by 3 bases and J by 7 bases. The germline V gene has CDR1 SGHDT and CDR2 YYEEEE. The CDR3 spells CASSSGQAVHTQYF. DNA for the CDR3: TGTGCCAGCAGCTCCGGACAGGCCGTGCATACGCAGTATTTT. Full variable domain (remainder filled in from reference TRBV5-6 and TRBJ2-3): DAGVTQSPTHLIKTRGQQVTLRCSPKSGHDTVSWYQQALGQGPQFIFQYYEEEERQRGNFPDRFSGHQFPNYSSELNVNALLLGDSALYLCASSSGQAVHTQYFGPGTRLTVL.

V usage is TRBV20-1 and J usage is TRBJ2-1; D gene ambiguous. The V end lost 6 bases, the J end lost 5 bases, and 20 bases lay between the germline ends. Germline V lookup: CDR1 DFQATT, CDR2 SNEGSKA (reference sequence). There are 15 residues in the CDR3. The CDR3 sequence is CSASDEYNSDNEQFF. The CDR3 nucleotides are TGCAGTGCGAGTGATGAATATAATTCCGACAATGAGCAGTTCTTC.

The CDR3 loop is CASSQDETSGGGEQYF. CDR3 sequence (DNA): TGCGCCAGCAGCCAAGATGAGACTAGCGGGGGTGGTGAGCAGTACTTC. The chain couples TRBV4-3 to TRBJ2-4; 12 bases line up with TRBD2. CDR1 is LGHNA and CDR2 is YSLEER in the germline V gene. The J segment lost 13 bases and the V segment lost 0 bases, leaving 10 bases of the junction unmatched. This CDR3 contains 16 residues.

This clonotype was seen a few times. The chain combines TRBV29-1 with TRBJ2-1; 11 nucleotides line up with TRBD2. The V gene end was trimmed by 3 bases and the J gene end by 8 bases; junction bases not matched to a gene: 9. In germline, CDR1 is SQVTM, CDR2 ANQGSEA. This CDR3 is 15 amino acids long. DNA of the CDR3: TGCAGCGTTGACAAGATAGCGGGGGGGCTCGATGAGCAGTTCTTC. Translation: CSVDKIAGGLDEQFF.

The V and J genes are TRBV5-5 and TRBJ1-2; D is possibly TRBD1 (6 bases). Trimming removed 4 bases from V and 3 bases from J, with 13 bases in between. The CDR3 is 14 amino acids. Germline CDR1 SGHKS, CDR2 YYEKEE (reference sequence). The CDR3 protein is CASSPGGPYYGYTF. CDR3 DNA sequence: TGTGCCAGCAGCCCGGGGGGGCCCTACTATGGCTACACCTTC.

This clonotype turned up a few times. This chain uses TRBV5-1 with TRBJ1-1; D gene uncertain. The germline V gene has CDR1 SGHRS and CDR2 YFSETQ. V dropped 0 bases and J dropped 1 base, with 10 bases sitting between them. The CDR3 spans 15 residues. CDR3 protein: CASSLEVPGNTEAFF. CDR3 DNA sequence: TGCGCCAGCAGCTTGGAGGTTCCAGGGAACACTGAAGCTTTCTTT.